Listed below are T cell receptor beta chains from one sample, sequenced in a study of cytomegalovirus exposure and HLA in healthy donors. TCRdb's copy holds only in-frame clones and misses some; the assay was immunoSEQ multiplex PCR. The sample consists of tens of thousands of clones, roughly 96% of them appearing once. Sequencing was carried out using PBMCs. All receptors derive from a man aged 18 to 29 in good health and CMV-seronegative. CDR3s include the opening cysteine and the closing phenylalanine or tryptophan. A D gene is named only where the DNA matches it firmly. Only part of the rows carry a size: once, few, many, or a class if the clone is expanded.

V gene	D gene	clone size	J gene	CDR3 DNA	CDR3 protein
TRBV5-6	TRBD2	.	TRBJ2-5	TGTGCCAGCAGCCCCAGCGGGCCTAGCGGTAGGCAAGAGACCCAGTACTTC	CASSPSGPSGRQETQYF
TRBV6-1	.	.	TRBJ1-1	TGTGCCAGCAGTGAGGGGGGTCTGAACACTGAAGCTTTCTTT	CASSEGGLNTEAFF
TRBV4-2	.	.	TRBJ1-5	TGTGCCAGCAGCCAAGACTCGGGAGATCAGCCCCAGCATTTT	CASSQDSGDQPQHF
TRBV5-4	TRBD1	.	TRBJ2-1	TGTGCCAGCAGCCCTACGGACAGGGCTGGGTACAATGAGCAGTTCTTC	CASSPTDRAGYNEQFF
TRBV11-3	.	.	TRBJ2-7	TGTGCCAGCAGCTTTGGTTTTGGCTTATCCTACGAGCAGTACTTC	CASSFGFGLSYEQYF
TRBV28	.	.	TRBJ1-2	TGTGCCAGCAGTTTACCACAGGGAAAGAGGGGCTACACCTTC	CASSLPQGKRGYTF
TRBV6-5	.	.	TRBJ2-6	TGTGCCAGCTGGGGAGTCTCTGGGGCCAACGTCCTGACTTTC	CASWGVSGANVLTF
TRBV10-2	.	.	TRBJ1-2	TGCGCCAGCAGTGAGGGCCCCTATGGCTACACCTTC	CASSEGPYGYTF
TRBV6-5	.	.	TRBJ1-5	TGTGCCAGCAGTCTTGGGAGGGGCTCTCAGCCCCAGCATTTT	CASSLGRGSQPQHF
TRBV6-5	TRBD1	.	TRBJ1-2	TGTGCCAGCAGTTACTCGACACAGGGGGCGCTTAATGGCTACACCTTC	CASSYSTQGALNGYTF
TRBV30	.	.	TRBJ2-1	TGTGCCTGGAGTTCCCAGAGGCGGCAGTTCTTC	CAWSSQRRQFF
TRBV4-1	TRBD2	.	TRBJ2-1	TGCGCCAGCAGCGCCACTAGCGACTCCTACAATGAGCAGTTCTTC	CASSATSDSYNEQFF
TRBV5-6	.	.	TRBJ1-1	TGTGCCAGCAGCCCGGGACACATGAACACTGAAGCTTTCTTT	CASSPGHMNTEAFF
TRBV19	.	.	TRBJ2-2	TGTGCCAGTAGTTCCTCAGGGTTTTCCGGGGAGCTGTTTTTT	CASSSSGFSGELFF
TRBV9	.	once	TRBJ1-1	TGTGCCAGCAGCGTAGTGGCAGGGGTGATGACTGAAGCTTTCTTT	CASSVVAGVMTEAFF
TRBV6-5	.	.	TRBJ1-2	TGTGCCAGCAGCTGGGACAACTTCTATGGCTACACCTTC	CASSWDNFYGYTF
TRBV12-1	.	.	TRBJ1-5	TGTGCCACTAGACAGGGGAGCTTGAGCAATCAGCCCCAGCATTTT	CATRQGSLSNQPQHF
TRBV2	TRBD1	.	TRBJ2-6	TGTGCCAGCAGTGGATTTACGGGACAGATCTCTGGGGCCAACGTCCTGACTTTC	CASSGFTGQISGANVLTF
TRBV6-1	.	.	TRBJ2-5	TGTGCCAGCAGTTCTGCGGGAATCCAAGAGACCCAGTACTTC	CASSSAGIQETQYF
TRBV7-9	TRBD1	.	TRBJ2-7	TGTGCCAGCAGCCATGCCGGGACAGGGAGGTACGAGCAGTACTTC	CASSHAGTGRYEQYF
TRBV5-1	TRBD1	.	TRBJ2-7	TGCGCCAGCAGCTTGGGCCGGGACAGGGTGACCTACGAGCAGTACTTC	CASSLGRDRVTYEQYF
TRBV6-1	TRBD2	.	TRBJ2-5	TGTGCCAGCAGTGAACTAGCGGGAGGGCCAGAGACCCAGTACTTC	CASSELAGGPETQYF
TRBV4-2	.	.	TRBJ2-3	TGTGCCAGCAGCCAAGACCCAGCGGAGATCACAGATACGCAGTATTTT	CASSQDPAEITDTQYF
TRBV11-2	.	.	TRBJ1-5	TGTGCCAGCAGCTTGGGAGACAATCAGCCCCAGCATTTT	CASSLGDNQPQHF
TRBV11-3	TRBD1	.	TRBJ1-2	TGTGCCAGCAGCCGGCCGGGACAGGATTTGGCTGGCTACACCTTC	CASSRPGQDLAGYTF
TRBV20-1	.	.	TRBJ2-1	TGCAGTGCCACTTCCCTCAATGAGCAGTTCTTC	CSATSLNEQFF
TRBV10-1	TRBD2	once	TRBJ2-1	TGCGCCAGCAGTGAGTCGATCGGCGGGAGGGCCGTTTTTGAGCAGTTCTTC	CASSESIGGRAVFEQFF